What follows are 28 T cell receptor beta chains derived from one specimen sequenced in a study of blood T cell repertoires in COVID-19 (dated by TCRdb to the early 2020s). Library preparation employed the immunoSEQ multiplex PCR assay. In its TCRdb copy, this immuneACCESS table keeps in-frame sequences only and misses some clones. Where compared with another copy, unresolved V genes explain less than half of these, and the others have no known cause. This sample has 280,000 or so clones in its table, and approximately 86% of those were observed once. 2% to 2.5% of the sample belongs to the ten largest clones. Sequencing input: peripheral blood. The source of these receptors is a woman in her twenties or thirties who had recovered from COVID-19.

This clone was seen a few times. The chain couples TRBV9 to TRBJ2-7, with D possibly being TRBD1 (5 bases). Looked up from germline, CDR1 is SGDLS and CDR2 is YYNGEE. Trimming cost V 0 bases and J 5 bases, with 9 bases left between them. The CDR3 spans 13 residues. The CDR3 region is CASSVAVGDEQYF. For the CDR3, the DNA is TGTGCCAGCAGCGTAGCTGTAGGGGACGAGCAGTACTTC.

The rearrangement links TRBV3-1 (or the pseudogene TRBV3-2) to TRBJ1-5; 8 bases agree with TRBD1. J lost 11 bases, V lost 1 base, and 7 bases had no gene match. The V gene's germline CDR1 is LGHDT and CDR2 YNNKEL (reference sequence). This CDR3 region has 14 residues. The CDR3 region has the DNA TGTGCCAGCAGCCAAGGGACAGGGTCGAGTGCCCAGCATTTT. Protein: CASSQGTGSSAQHF.

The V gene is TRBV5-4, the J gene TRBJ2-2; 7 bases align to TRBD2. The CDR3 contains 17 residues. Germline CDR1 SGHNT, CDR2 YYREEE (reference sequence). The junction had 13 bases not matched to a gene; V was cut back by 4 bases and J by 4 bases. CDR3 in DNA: TGTGCCAGCAGCCCCGCGGGGGTGGGGTCGGCCACCGGGGAGCTGTTTTTT. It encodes CASSPAGVGSATGELFF.

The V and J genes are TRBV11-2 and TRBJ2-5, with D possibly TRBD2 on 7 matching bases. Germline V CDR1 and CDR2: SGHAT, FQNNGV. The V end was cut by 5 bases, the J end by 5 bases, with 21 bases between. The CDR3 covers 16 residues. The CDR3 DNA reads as TGTGCCAGCAGCCCCCAGGGGACTATGTTTCCCGAGACCCAGTACTTC. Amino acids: CASSPQGTMFPETQYF.

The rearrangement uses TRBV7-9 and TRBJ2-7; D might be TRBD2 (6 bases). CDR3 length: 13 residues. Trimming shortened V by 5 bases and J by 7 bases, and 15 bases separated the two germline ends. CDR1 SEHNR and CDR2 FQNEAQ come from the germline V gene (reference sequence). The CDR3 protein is CASSPFPAGEQYF. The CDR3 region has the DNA TGTGCCAGCAGCCCGTTCCCCGCGGGGGAGCAGTACTTC.

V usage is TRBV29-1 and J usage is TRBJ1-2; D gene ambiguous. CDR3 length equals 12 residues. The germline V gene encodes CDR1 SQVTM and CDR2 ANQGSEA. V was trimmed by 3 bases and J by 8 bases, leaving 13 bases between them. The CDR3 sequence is CSVEFRSDGYTF. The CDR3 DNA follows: TGCAGCGTTGAGTTTAGGAGTGACGGCTACACCTTC.

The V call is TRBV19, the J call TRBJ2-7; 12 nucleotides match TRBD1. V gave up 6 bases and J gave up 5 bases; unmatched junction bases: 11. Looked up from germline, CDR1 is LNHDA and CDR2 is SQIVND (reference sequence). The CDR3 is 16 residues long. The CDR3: CASSPGTGGASHEQYF. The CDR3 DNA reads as TGTGCCAGTAGCCCTGGGACAGGGGGCGCAAGTCACGAGCAGTACTTC.

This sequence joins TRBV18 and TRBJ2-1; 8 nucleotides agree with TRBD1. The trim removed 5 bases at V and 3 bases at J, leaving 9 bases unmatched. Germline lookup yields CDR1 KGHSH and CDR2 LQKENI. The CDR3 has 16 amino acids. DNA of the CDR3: TGTGCCAGCTCATCGATCAGGGGGCAAGACTACAATGAGCAGTTCTTC. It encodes CASSSIRGQDYNEQFF.

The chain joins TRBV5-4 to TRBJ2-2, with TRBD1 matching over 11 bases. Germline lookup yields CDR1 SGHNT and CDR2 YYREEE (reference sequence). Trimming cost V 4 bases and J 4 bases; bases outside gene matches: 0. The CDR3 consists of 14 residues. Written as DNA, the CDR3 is TGTGCCAGCAGCGGACAGGGGGCCACCGGGGAGCTGTTTTTT. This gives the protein CASSGQGATGELFF.

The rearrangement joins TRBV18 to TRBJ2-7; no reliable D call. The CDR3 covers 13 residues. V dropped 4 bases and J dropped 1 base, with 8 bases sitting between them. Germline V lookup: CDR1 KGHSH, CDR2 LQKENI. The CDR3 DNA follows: TGTGCCAGCTCACGTCCGGGTTCCTACGAGCAGTACTTC. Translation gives CASSRPGSYEQYF.

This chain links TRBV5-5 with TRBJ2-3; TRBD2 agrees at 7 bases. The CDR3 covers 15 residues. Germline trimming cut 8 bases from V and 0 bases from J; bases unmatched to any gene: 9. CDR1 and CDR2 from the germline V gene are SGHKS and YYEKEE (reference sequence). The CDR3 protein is CASQPSGASTDTQYF. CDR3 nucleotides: TGTGCCAGTCAACCCAGCGGGGCTAGCACAGATACGCAGTATTTT.

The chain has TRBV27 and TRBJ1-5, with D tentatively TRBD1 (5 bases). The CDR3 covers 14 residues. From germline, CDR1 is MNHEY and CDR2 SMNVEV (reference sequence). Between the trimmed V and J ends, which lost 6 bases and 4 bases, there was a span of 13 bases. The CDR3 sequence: CASSNLDTNQPQHF. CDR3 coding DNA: TGTGCCAGCAGCAACTTGGACACAAATCAGCCCCAGCATTTT.

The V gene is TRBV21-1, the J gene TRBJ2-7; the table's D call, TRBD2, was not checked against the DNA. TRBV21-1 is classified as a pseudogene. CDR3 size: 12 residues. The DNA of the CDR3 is TGTGCCAGCAGACTAGATTCCTACGAGCAGTACTTC. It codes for CASRLDSYEQYF.

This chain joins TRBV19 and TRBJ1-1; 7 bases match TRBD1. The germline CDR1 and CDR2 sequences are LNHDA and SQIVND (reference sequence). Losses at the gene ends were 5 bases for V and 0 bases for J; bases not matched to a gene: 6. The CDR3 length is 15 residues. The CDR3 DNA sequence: TGTGCCAGTAGTCCCAAAGGGACAGTGAACACTGAAGCTTTCTTT. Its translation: CASSPKGTVNTEAFF.

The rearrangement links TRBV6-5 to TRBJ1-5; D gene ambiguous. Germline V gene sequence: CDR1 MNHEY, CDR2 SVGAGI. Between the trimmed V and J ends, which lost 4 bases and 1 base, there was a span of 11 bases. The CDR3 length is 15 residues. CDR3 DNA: TGTGCCAGCAGTTTCAGTGGCAGGAGCAATCAGCCCCAGCATTTT. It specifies CASSFSGRSNQPQHF.

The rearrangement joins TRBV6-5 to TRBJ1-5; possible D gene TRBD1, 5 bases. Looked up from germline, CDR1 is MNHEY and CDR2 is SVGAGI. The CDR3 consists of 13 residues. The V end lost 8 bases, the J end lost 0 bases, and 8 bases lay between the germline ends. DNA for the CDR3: TGTGCCAGCCGACAGAATAGCAATCAGCCCCAGCATTTT. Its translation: CASRQNSNQPQHF.

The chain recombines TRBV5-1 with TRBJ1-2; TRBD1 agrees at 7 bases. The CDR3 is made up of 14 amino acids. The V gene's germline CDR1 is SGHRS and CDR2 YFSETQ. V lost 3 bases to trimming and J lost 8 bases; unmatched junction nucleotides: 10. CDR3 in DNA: TGCGCCAGCAGCTCCCAGGGACAGCCCGTAGGCTACACCTTC. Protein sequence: CASSSQGQPVGYTF.

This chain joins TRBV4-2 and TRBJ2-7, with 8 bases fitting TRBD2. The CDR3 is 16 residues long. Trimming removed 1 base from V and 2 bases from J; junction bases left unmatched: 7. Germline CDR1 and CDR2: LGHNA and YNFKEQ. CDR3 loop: CASSQGLVAGTYEQYF. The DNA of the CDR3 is TGTGCCAGCAGCCAAGGGTTGGTAGCGGGGACCTACGAGCAGTACTTC.

This chain's CDR3 is CASSQQGPRQPQHF. As DNA, the CDR3 is TGTGCCAGCAGCCAACAGGGGCCCCGACAGCCCCAGCATTTT. This rearrangement joins TRBV2 to TRBJ1-5, with 7 bases that match TRBD1. Germline trimming cut 6 bases from V and 7 bases from J; bases unmatched to any gene: 9. This CDR3 spans 14 amino acids. Germline V CDR1 and CDR2: SNHLY, FYNNEI. Drawing the rest from reference TRBV2 and TRBJ1-5, the complete variable domain is EPEVTQTPSHQVTQMGQEVILRCVPISNHLYFYWYRQILGQKVEFLVSFYNNEISEKSEIFDDQFSVERPDGSNFTLKIRSTKLEDSAMYFCASSQQGPRQPQHFGDGTRLSIL.

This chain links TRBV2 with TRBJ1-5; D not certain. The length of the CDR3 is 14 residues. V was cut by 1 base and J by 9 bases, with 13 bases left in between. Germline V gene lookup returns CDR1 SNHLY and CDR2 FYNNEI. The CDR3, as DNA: TGTGCCAGCAGTGAAGGGTACCGGTCTGGGCCCCAGCATTTT. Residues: CASSEGYRSGPQHF.

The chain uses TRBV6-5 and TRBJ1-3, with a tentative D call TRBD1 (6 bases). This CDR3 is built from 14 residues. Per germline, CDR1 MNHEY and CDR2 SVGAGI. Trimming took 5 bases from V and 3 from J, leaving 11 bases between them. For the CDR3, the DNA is TGTGCCAGCAGTCCACAACAGGGTGGAAACACCATATATTTT. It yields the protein CASSPQQGGNTIYF.

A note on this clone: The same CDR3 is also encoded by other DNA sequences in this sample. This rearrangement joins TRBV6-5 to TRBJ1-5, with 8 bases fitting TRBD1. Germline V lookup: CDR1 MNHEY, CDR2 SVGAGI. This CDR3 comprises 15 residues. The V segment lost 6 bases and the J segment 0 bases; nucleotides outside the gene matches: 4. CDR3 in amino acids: CASRGTGDSNQPQHF. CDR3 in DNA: TGTGCCAGCAGGGGGACAGGAGATAGCAATCAGCCCCAGCATTTT.

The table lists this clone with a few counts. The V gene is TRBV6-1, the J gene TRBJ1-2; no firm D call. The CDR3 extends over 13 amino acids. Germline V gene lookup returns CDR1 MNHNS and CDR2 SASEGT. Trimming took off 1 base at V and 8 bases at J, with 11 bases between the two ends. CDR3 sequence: CASSEGEWWGYTF. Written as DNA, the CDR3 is TGTGCCAGCAGTGAAGGGGAGTGGTGGGGCTACACCTTC.

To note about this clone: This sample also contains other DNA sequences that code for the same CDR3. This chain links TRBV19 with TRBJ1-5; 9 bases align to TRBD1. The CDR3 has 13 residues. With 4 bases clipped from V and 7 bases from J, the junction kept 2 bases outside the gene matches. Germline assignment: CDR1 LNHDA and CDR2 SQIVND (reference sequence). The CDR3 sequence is CASSRDRDQPQHF. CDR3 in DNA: TGTGCCAGTAGTAGGGACAGGGACCAGCCCCAGCATTTT.

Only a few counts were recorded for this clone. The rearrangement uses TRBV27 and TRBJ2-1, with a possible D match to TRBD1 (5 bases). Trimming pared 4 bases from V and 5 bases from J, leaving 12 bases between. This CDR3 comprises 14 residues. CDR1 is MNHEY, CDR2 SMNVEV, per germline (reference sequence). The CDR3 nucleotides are TGTGCCAGCAGTTCCGCACAGGTAAACAATGAGCAGTTCTTC. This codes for CASSSAQVNNEQFF.

CDR3 DNA: TGTGCCAGCAGCCAAGGGCAGCGTCAAGAGACCCAGTACTTC. Protein sequence: CASSQGQRQETQYF. This sequence joins TRBV3-1 (or the pseudogene TRBV3-2) and TRBJ2-5; D unresolved. CDR3 size: 14 residues. V was clipped by 1 base and J by 2 bases, with 8 bases between them. Germline values: CDR1 LGHDT, CDR2 YNNKEL (reference sequence).

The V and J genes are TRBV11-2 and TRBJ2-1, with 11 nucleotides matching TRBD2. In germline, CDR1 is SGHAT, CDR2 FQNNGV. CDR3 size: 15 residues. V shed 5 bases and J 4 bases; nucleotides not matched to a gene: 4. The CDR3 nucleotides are TGTGCCAGCAGCCCCCTAGCGGGGGGATACAATGAGCAGTTCTTC. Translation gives CASSPLAGGYNEQFF.

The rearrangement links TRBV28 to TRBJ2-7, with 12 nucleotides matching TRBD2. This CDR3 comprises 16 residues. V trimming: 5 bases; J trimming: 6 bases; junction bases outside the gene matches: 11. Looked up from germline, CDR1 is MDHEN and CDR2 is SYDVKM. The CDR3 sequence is CASSPMGLAGLVEQYF. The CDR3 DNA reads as TGTGCCAGCAGTCCCATGGGACTAGCGGGTTTAGTCGAGCAGTACTTC. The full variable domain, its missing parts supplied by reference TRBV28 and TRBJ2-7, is DVKVTQSSRYLVKRTGEKVFLECVQDMDHENMFWYRQDPGLGLRLIYFSYDVKMKEKGDIPEGYSVSREKKERFSLILESASTNQTSMYLCASSPMGLAGLVEQYFGPGTRLTVT.